This TCR beta chain was found in a study of blood T cell repertoires in COVID-19. Study-level background: In each case, the material was cDNA or gDNA derived from T cells, B-cell-depleted T cells, or PBMCs.

Produced via immunoSEQ multiplex PCR; TCRdb's table is partial and in-frame only. The sample lists some 61,000 clones; 80% to 90% were seen once. Trimming stripped 1 base from V and 4 bases from J, with 13 bases between. Per the germline V gene, CDR1 is MGHRA and CDR2 is YSYEKL. This CDR3 region has 16 residues. The source of this sequence is a man in his sixties with acute or convalescent COVID-19. The J gene is TRBJ2-2, the V gene TRBV4-1; D call uncertain. Sequenced sample: peripheral blood. The CDR3 region is CASSQGSQSGTGELFF. DNA of the CDR3: TGCGCCAGCAGCCAAGGGTCGCAGTCGGGCACCGGGGAGCTGTTTTTT.